This is a list of T cell receptor beta chains from one sample in a study of blood T cell repertoires in COVID-19. TCRdb keeps only in-frame clones here, not all; method: immunoSEQ multiplex PCR. The data show more than 150,000 clones, with roughly 87% seen just once and approximately 11% held by the top ten. Sequences were obtained from PBMCs or T cells enriched from blood (not recorded which). The source of these receptors is a man aged 45-65 years who had recovered from COVID-19. Both conserved end residues are part of each CDR3. Fields, in order: J gene, V gene, D gene, CDR3 length, clone size, CDR3 protein, CDR3 DNA. The D gene is left open where the match is weak. Clone size, where shown, is once, few, many, or a class for clones that have expanded.

TRBJ2-2	TRBV27	TRBD2	17	NA	CASSLTRGGLDTGELFF	TGTGCCAGCAGTCTTACCCGGGGGGGTCTTGACACCGGGGAGCTGTTTTTT
TRBJ1-6	TRBV5-1	NA	12	few	CASSSDNSPLHF	TGCGCCAGCAGCTCTGATAATTCACCCCTCCACTTT
TRBJ2-7	TRBV19	NA	15	NA	CASSPQGGSSYEQYF	TGTGCCAGTAGCCCCCAAGGAGGTAGCTCCTACGAGCAGTACTTC
TRBJ2-5	TRBV11-2	TRBD1	18	NA	CASSLEGTGLPTIETQYF	TGTGCCAGCAGCTTAGAGGGGACAGGGCTCCCAACTATAGAGACCCAGTACTTC
TRBJ2-5	TRBV21-1	NA	16	NA	CASTSFRDRGPETQYF	TGTGCCAGCACTTCATTCCGGGACAGGGGGCCAGAGACCCAGTACTTC
TRBJ1-5	TRBV30	NA	14	NA	CAWSKLHSNQPQHF	TGTGCCTGGAGTAAGTTACATAGCAATCAGCCCCAGCATTTT
TRBJ2-7	TRBV28	NA	13	NA	CASTSLTGREQYF	TGTGCCAGCACCAGCCTGACAGGACGCGAGCAGTACTTC
TRBJ2-4	TRBV30	NA	17	NA	CAWKEPRGEGPKNIQYF	TGTGCCTGGAAAGAACCAAGGGGCGAAGGCCCCAAAAACATTCAGTACTTC
TRBJ1-5	TRBV28	TRBD1	16	once	CASSSTGTGGFQPQHF	TGTGCCAGCAGCTCCACCGGGACAGGGGGCTTTCAGCCCCAGCATTTT
TRBJ1-2	TRBV6-1	TRBD1	14	few	CASSEAGGTYGYTF	TGTGCCAGCAGTGAGGCAGGGGGCACCTATGGCTACACCTTC
TRBJ2-7	TRBV11-2	NA	12	NA	CASSQSRWEQYF	TGTGCCAGCAGCCAATCGAGGTGGGAGCAGTACTTC
TRBJ2-2	TRBV4-1	NA	15	NA	CASSQDLLVSRELFF	TGCGCCAGCAGCCAAGATCTCCTAGTTAGTAGGGAGCTGTTTTTT
TRBJ2-5	TRBV6-1	TRBD2	17	NA	CASSESVAGASQETQYF	TGTGCCAGCAGTGAATCCGTAGCGGGGGCCAGCCAAGAGACCCAGTACTTC
TRBJ2-2	TRBV28	TRBD1	16	NA	CASSLVGTGSPGELFF	TGTGCCAGCAGTTTAGTCGGGACAGGCAGTCCCGGGGAGCTGTTTTTT
TRBJ2-3	TRBV5-5	NA	14	NA	CASSLVARTDTQYF	TGTGCCAGCAGCTTGGTAGCGAGAACAGATACGCAGTATTTT
TRBJ1-1	TRBV11-1	NA	13	NA	CASSLMMSTEAFF	TGTGCCAGCAGCTTAATGATGAGCACTGAAGCTTTCTTT
TRBJ1-3	TRBV9	NA	14	NA	CASSVDRSGNTIYF	TGTGCCAGCAGCGTAGACAGATCTGGAAACACCATATATTTT
TRBJ2-5	TRBV5-6	NA	14	NA	CASIPSGVPETQYF	TGTGCCAGCATCCCGTCAGGGGTCCCAGAGACCCAGTACTTC
TRBJ1-6	TRBV6-5	NA	16	NA	CASSYSRRGEGSPLHF	TGTGCCAGCAGTTACTCGAGGCGGGGTGAGGGTTCACCCCTCCACTTT
TRBJ2-3	TRBV7-2	TRBD2	13	NA	CASRLAGTDTQYF	TGTGCCAGCAGACTAGCGGGGACAGATACGCAGTATTTT
TRBJ1-5	TRBV7-2	NA	17	NA	CASSLVGGGQSNQPQHF	TGTGCCAGCAGCTTAGTTGGGGGGGGCCAGAGCAATCAGCCCCAGCATTTT
TRBJ2-7	TRBV3-1/TRBV3-2	TRBD2	16	once	CASSLSPGLAGVEQYF	TGTGCCAGCAGCCTTAGTCCGGGACTAGCGGGAGTCGAGCAGTACTTC
TRBJ2-4	TRBV11-2	TRBD1	16	NA	CASSSTGALAKNIQYF	TGTGCCAGCAGCTCGACAGGGGCCTTGGCCAAAAACATTCAGTACTTC
TRBJ2-3	TRBV15	NA	13	NA	CATSRDLTDTQYF	TGTGCCACCAGCAGAGATCTCACAGATACGCAGTATTTT
TRBJ2-5	TRBV11-3	TRBD2	18	NA	CASSLEGPSGRAKETQYF	TGTGCCAGCAGCTTAGAGGGGCCTAGCGGGAGGGCCAAAGAGACCCAGTACTTC
TRBJ2-3	TRBV27	TRBD2	17	NA	CASSRLAGGLGTDTQYF	TGTGCCAGCAGTAGACTAGCGGGGGGGCTCGGTACAGATACGCAGTATTTT
TRBJ2-3	TRBV9	TRBD1	18	NA	CASSATLSGTARTDTQYF	TGTGCCAGCAGCGCGACACTCTCCGGGACAGCGCGGACAGATACGCAGTATTTT
TRBJ2-1	TRBV7-9	TRBD2	15	NA	CASSRGTSGPNEQFF	TGTGCCAGCAGCCGAGGGACTAGCGGACCAAATGAGCAGTTCTTC
TRBJ2-5	TRBV14	NA	13	few	CASSQGRDETQYF	TGTGCCAGCAGCCAAGGCAGGGATGAGACCCAGTACTTC
TRBJ2-2	TRBV7-2	NA	13	NA	CASSLEGFGELFF	TGTGCCAGCAGCTTGGAGGGTTTCGGGGAGCTGTTTTTT
TRBJ1-1	TRBV19	NA	13	once	CASQDDMNTEAFF	TGTGCCAGCCAAGACGACATGAACACTGAAGCTTTCTTT
TRBJ2-7	TRBV7-2	NA	13	NA	CASSLQTVSEQYF	TGTGCCAGCAGCCTACAGACAGTCTCAGAGCAGTACTTC
TRBJ1-3	TRBV7-9	TRBD1	16	NA	CASRRAGGYSGNTIYF	TGTGCCAGCAGGAGGGCAGGGGGCTACTCTGGAAACACCATATATTTT
TRBJ1-2	TRBV6-5	TRBD1	12	NA	CASSDRAFGYTF	TGTGCCAGCTCAGACAGGGCCTTTGGCTACACCTTC
TRBJ2-7	TRBV11-2	NA	13	NA	CASSFLSGYEQYF	TGTGCCAGCAGCTTCTTAAGCGGCTACGAGCAGTACTTC
TRBJ2-5	TRBV10-2	TRBD2	14	NA	CASNLAGVGETQYF	TGCGCCAGCAATCTAGCGGGAGTCGGGGAGACCCAGTACTTC
TRBJ2-2	TRBV14	TRBD1	16	NA	CASSQFRTGGTGELFF	TGTGCCAGCAGCCAATTTAGGACAGGGGGCACCGGGGAGCTGTTTTTT
TRBJ2-7	TRBV27	NA	13	once	CASSLRQGYEQYF	TGTGCCAGCAGTTTACGTCAGGGCTACGAGCAGTACTTC
TRBJ1-3	TRBV10-3	TRBD1	16	NA	CAISGTGEGFGNTIYF	TGTGCCATCAGTGGGACAGGAGAAGGTTTTGGAAACACCATATATTTT
TRBJ1-6	TRBV5-6	TRBD1	16	NA	CASSSPKDRTESPLHF	TGTGCCAGCAGCTCTCCGAAGGACAGGACGGAGTCACCCCTCCACTTT
TRBJ2-1	TRBV5-4	TRBD1	15	NA	CASSLPGQGLNEQFF	TGTGCCAGCAGCCTTCCGGGACAGGGACTCAATGAGCAGTTCTTC
TRBJ1-1	TRBV5-1	NA	14	NA	CASSWGPTNTEAFF	TGCGCCAGCAGCTGGGGGCCGACGAACACTGAAGCTTTCTTT
TRBJ2-2	TRBV7-3	NA	15	NA	CASSSGTPSTGELFF	TGTGCCAGCAGCTCCGGGACTCCCAGTACCGGGGAGCTGTTTTTT
TRBJ1-5	TRBV2	NA	14	NA	CASSGDTQNQPQHF	TGTGCCAGCAGCGGGGACACTCAGAATCAGCCCCAGCATTTT
TRBJ2-1	TRBV7-3	NA	13	NA	CASSLLLNNEQFF	TGTGCCAGCAGCCTGCTACTCAACAATGAGCAGTTCTTC
TRBJ2-7	TRBV6-5	TRBD2	15	NA	CASRTVAGGEYEQYF	TGTGCCAGCAGGACCGTAGCGGGAGGGGAATACGAGCAGTACTTC
TRBJ1-4	TRBV28	NA	14	NA	CASSPPRANEKLFF	TGTGCCAGCAGTCCCCCTCGCGCTAATGAAAAACTGTTTTTT
TRBJ1-1	TRBV7-3	NA	13	once	CASSLSGGTEAFF	TGTGCCAGCAGCTTAAGCGGGGGCACTGAAGCTTTCTTT
TRBJ1-2	TRBV5-4	NA	13	few	CASTAGPDYGYTF	TGTGCCAGCACCGCGGGACCGGATTATGGCTACACCTTC
TRBJ2-7	TRBV5-1	NA	14	NA	CASSFREGSYEQYF	TGCGCCAGCAGCTTCAGAGAGGGCTCCTACGAGCAGTACTTC
TRBJ1-2	TRBV19	NA	14	NA	CASSIESARLGYTF	TGTGCCAGTAGTATAGAGTCTGCCAGGCTTGGCTACACCTTC
TRBJ1-5	TRBV6-4	NA	13	NA	CASSGREGQPQHF	TGTGCCAGCAGTGGGCGTGAGGGACAGCCCCAGCATTTT